The rows below give T cell receptor beta chains drawn from one sample of a study of T cell repertoires in cytomegalovirus infection. MiXCR, applied by TCRdb to the reads, yields one record per CDR3 protein. The table has approximately 500,000 distinct CDR3 sequences, approximately 11% seen once. The sequenced sample was PBMCs. All receptors come from a human donor in good health (CMV status not recorded). Some clones in this sample may be carry-over from other donors' samples. The CDR3 runs from the conserved cysteine through the conserved F or W. The D gene is left open where the match is weak. Part of the rows lack a size; the others show once, few, many or a class for expanded clones.

V: TRBV6-1
D: TRBD1
size: many
J: TRBJ1-4
DNA: TGTGCCAGCAGTAGCCGACAGGGAAGCGAAAAACTGTTTTTT
CDR3: CASSSRQGSEKLFF

V: TRBV20-1
D: TRBD2
size: few
J: TRBJ2-3
DNA: TGCAGTGCTTACGGACTAGCGGGAGATGATACGCAGTATTTT
CDR3: CSAYGLAGDDTQYF

V: TRBV2
D: TRBD2
size: few
J: TRBJ2-5
DNA: TGTGCCAGCTACAGAGCGGGAGGCGGGCAGACCCAGTACTTC
CDR3: CASYRAGGGQTQYF

V: TRBV30
D: -
size: many
J: TRBJ1-5
DNA: TGTGCCTGGAGTGCCGAGGAAGAACAGCCCCAGCATTTT
CDR3: CAWSAEEEQPQHF

V: TRBV5-1
D: -
size: -
J: TRBJ2-7
DNA: TGCGCCAGCAGTAACGAACCTACCTACGAGCAGTACTTC
CDR3: CASSNEPTYEQYF

V: TRBV20-1
D: TRBD2
size: few
J: TRBJ2-2
DNA: TGCAGTGCTAGATTGGCTAGCGGGAGGTCGAACACCGGGGAGCTGTTTTTT
CDR3: CSARLASGRSNTGELFF

V: TRBV5-1
D: -
size: few
J: TRBJ1-1
DNA: TGCGCCAGCAGCGACCCCACAGATAACACTGAAGCTTTCTTT
CDR3: CASSDPTDNTEAFF

V: TRBV11-2
D: -
size: many
J: TRBJ1-4
DNA: TGTGCCAGCAGCTTGGAAAAGGACGGAAAACTGTTTTTT
CDR3: CASSLEKDGKLFF

V: TRBV19
D: -
size: many
J: TRBJ2-6
DNA: TGTGCCAGTGCCGACTTAGTAATCGGGTCCAACGTCCTGACTTTC
CDR3: CASADLVIGSNVLTF

V: TRBV6-5
D: -
size: many
J: TRBJ2-7
DNA: TGTGCCAGCAGTTACTCGCGGGGTTTCTACGAGCAGTACTTC
CDR3: CASSYSRGFYEQYF

V: TRBV7-2
D: -
size: many
J: TRBJ2-3
DNA: TGTGCCAGCAGCCGCCGGGGGGCCCGCACCAGGGCGGCGCAGTATTTT
CDR3: CASSRRGARTRAAQYF

V: TRBV5-4
D: -
size: many
J: TRBJ1-4
DNA: TGTGCCAGCAGCATCCGGGACGGTGATGAAAAACTGTTTTTT
CDR3: CASSIRDGDEKLFF

V: TRBV20-1
D: TRBD1
size: few
J: TRBJ2-2
DNA: TGCAGTGCGTCCCAGGGGACAGGGACCGGGGAGCTGTTTTTT
CDR3: CSASQGTGTGELFF

V: TRBV6-2/TRBV6-3
D: TRBD2
size: many
J: TRBJ2-1
DNA: TGTGCCAGCAGCACCCCAGGCGGGAGGCCCTTCAATGAGCAGTTCTTC
CDR3: CASSTPGGRPFNEQFF

V: TRBV7-3
D: -
size: many
J: TRBJ1-1
DNA: TGTGCCAGCAGCTCGGGGGCGGCGAGCACTGAAGCTTTCTTT
CDR3: CASSSGAASTEAFF